This T cell receptor beta chain comes out of a study of T cell responses to AZD1222 COVID-19 vaccine. Overall study results and limits: Reportedly, nearly half of unique spike TCRs recognized epitopes outside B.1.351/B.1.1.7 mutations. Spike regions recognized by vaccine-associated CD4 TCRs spanned the protein, led by 160-218 and 743-854.

Measured with immunoSEQ multiplex PCR; TCRdb has only the in-frame clones, and not every one. In the table there are about 85,000 clones, 86% of which are singletons. This clone showed up just a few times. Its antigen remains unknown. V lost 5 bases, J lost 2 bases, and 9 bases stayed unmatched. This CDR3 has 15 residues. Germline lookup yields CDR1 SEHNR and CDR2 FQNEAQ (reference sequence). The specimen was peripheral blood, collected on day 0 of AZD1222 vaccination. This TCR was recovered from an adult in good health. The genes are TRBV7-9 and TRBJ2-7; 7 bases are a match to TRBD1. This chain's CDR3 is CASSPRQGNPYEQYF. In DNA, the CDR3 is TGTGCCAGCAGCCCCCGACAGGGAAACCCCTACGAGCAGTACTTC.